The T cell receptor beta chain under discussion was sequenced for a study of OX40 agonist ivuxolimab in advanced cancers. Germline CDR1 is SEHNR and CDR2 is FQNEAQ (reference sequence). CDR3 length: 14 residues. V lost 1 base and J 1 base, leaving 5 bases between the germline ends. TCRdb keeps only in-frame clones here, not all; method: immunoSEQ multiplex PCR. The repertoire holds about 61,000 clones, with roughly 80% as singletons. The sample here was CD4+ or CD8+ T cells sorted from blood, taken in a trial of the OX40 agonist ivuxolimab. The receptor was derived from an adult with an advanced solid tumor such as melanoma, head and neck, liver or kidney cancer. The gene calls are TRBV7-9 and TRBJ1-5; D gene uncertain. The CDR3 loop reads CASSLGLSNQPQHF. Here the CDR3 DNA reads TGTGCCAGCAGCTTAGGTCTGAGCAATCAGCCCCAGCATTTT. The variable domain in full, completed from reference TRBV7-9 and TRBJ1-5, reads DTGVSQNPRHKITKRGQNVTFRCDPISEHNRLYWYRQTLGQGPEFLTYFQNEAQLEKSRLLSDRFSAERPKGSFSTLEIQRTEQGDSAMYLCASSLGLSNQPQHFGDGTRLSIL.